Listed here are 14 T cell receptor beta chains from one sample, sequenced in a study of T cell responses to AZD1222 COVID-19 vaccine. The table came from immunoSEQ multiplex PCR; TCRdb's copy has only in-frame clones and leaves some out. This sample has 190,000 or so clones, with approximately 91% found just once. The sample consisted of peripheral blood, taken 28 days after the second AZD1222 dose. These receptors originate from an adult who received the AZD1222 COVID-19 vaccine.

This clone was observed a few times. The V call is TRBV2, the J call TRBJ2-1; tentatively, D is TRBD1 (5 bases). The CDR3 is 13 amino acids. The germline gives CDR1 SNHLY, CDR2 FYNNEI. Trimming left V 3 bases short and J 6 bases short, with 9 bases between. The CDR3 region has the DNA TGTGCCAGCAGTGACCACAGGTCCAATGAGCAGTTCTTC. It codes for CASSDHRSNEQFF.

The chain carries TRBV18 and TRBJ1-2, with TRBD1 as a possible D gene (6 bases). Germline CDR1 and CDR2: KGHSH and LQKENI. The V gene lost 3 bases and the J gene lost 2 bases, with 16 bases spanning the gap. There are 16 residues in the CDR3. CDR3 in DNA: TGTGCCAGCTCACCCCTCCTAGGGGGGGGGAACTATGGCTACACCTTC. The encoded protein is CASSPLLGGGNYGYTF.

For this clone: One end of the junction fails to match germline, which may point to a read error. V is TRBV7-2 and J is TRBJ1-3; the D gene is possibly TRBD1 (6 bases). The CDR3 is 15 residues long. From germline, CDR1 is SGHTA and CDR2 FQGNSA. DNA for the CDR3: TGTGCCAGCAGCCTAGCAGGGGTTCGCGGAAACACCATATATTTT. Translation: CASSLAGVRGNTIYF. The full variable domain, rest sourced from reference TRBV7-2 and TRBJ1-3, is GAGVSQSPSNKVTEKGKDVELRCDPISGHTALYWYRQSLGQGLEFLIYFQGNSAPDKSGLPSDRFSAERTGGSVSTLTIQRTQQEDSAVYLCASSLAGVRGNTIYFGEGSWLTVV.

The V call is TRBV5-4, the J call TRBJ2-5; D perhaps matches TRBD1 (6 bases). V lost 3 bases and J 1 base, leaving 10 bases between the germline ends. Germline assignment: CDR1 SGHNT and CDR2 YYREEE (reference sequence). This CDR3 region has 14 residues. This CDR3 is CASSSRDTQETQYF. CDR3 nucleotides: TGTGCCAGCAGCTCTCGGGACACCCAAGAGACCCAGTACTTC.

The chain joins TRBV9 to TRBJ1-2; 8 bases match TRBD1. J lost 8 bases, V lost 6 bases, and 3 bases had no gene match. Germline CDR1 is SGDLS and CDR2 is YYNGEE. CDR3 length: 11 amino acids. The chain's CDR3 is CASTGQGGYTF. CDR3 nucleotide sequence: TGTGCCAGCACAGGACAGGGAGGCTACACCTTC.

The chain is built from TRBV28 and TRBJ2-1; 9 bases map to TRBD2. This CDR3 region has 18 residues. Trimming took 2 bases from V and 0 from J; bases not matched to a gene: 8. The germline V gene has CDR1 MDHEN and CDR2 SYDVKM. CDR3 residues: CASSLRGGRGSSYNEQFF. The CDR3 region has the DNA TGTGCCAGCAGTTTAAGGGGCGGGAGGGGGAGCTCCTACAATGAGCAGTTCTTC. The variable domain in full, with the rest retrieved from reference TRBV28 and TRBJ2-1, is DVKVTQSSRYLVKRTGEKVFLECVQDMDHENMFWYRQDPGLGLRLIYFSYDVKMKEKGDIPEGYSVSREKKERFSLILESASTNQTSMYLCASSLRGGRGSSYNEQFFGPGTRLTVL.

The chain recombines TRBV4-1 with TRBJ2-7; no clear D. V shed 4 bases and J shed 0 bases, with 4 bases lying between them. Germline CDR1 is MGHRA and CDR2 is YSYEKL. The CDR3 covers 12 residues. The CDR3 region is CASSRDSYEQYF. The CDR3, as DNA: TGCGCCAGCAGCCGCGACTCCTACGAGCAGTACTTC.

This sequence joins TRBV6-5 and TRBJ1-1; D may be TRBD1 (5 bases). The CDR3 is made up of 15 amino acids. Looked up from germline, CDR1 is MNHEY and CDR2 is SVGAGI. V lost 5 bases to trimming and J lost 5 bases, with 18 bases between them. CDR3 amino acids: CASSRAPRRGTEAFF. The DNA for the CDR3 is TGTGCCAGCAGTCGGGCCCCCCGGAGGGGTACTGAAGCTTTCTTT.

This clone was found a few times. The rearrangement uses TRBV30 and TRBJ1-4, with unresolved D. The CDR3 spans 12 residues. Germline-derived CDR1 and CDR2 are GTSNPN and SVGIG (reference sequence). V was shortened by 3 bases and J by 7 bases, with 9 bases between the two germline ends. CDR3 coding DNA: TGTGCCTGGAGGGGATTCGGTGAAAAACTGTTTTTT. Translating gives CAWRGFGEKLFF.

This chain uses TRBV15 with TRBJ2-7; the D is unclear. Germline V gene lookup returns CDR1 LNHNV and CDR2 YYDKDF (reference sequence). The CDR3 totals 15 residues. V was cut by 0 bases and J by 2 bases, with 11 bases left in between. The DNA for the CDR3 is TGTGCCACCAGCAGAGATGGCGGCGGCACCTACGAGCAGTACTTC. This encodes CATSRDGGGTYEQYF. Supplemented by reference TRBV15 and TRBJ2-7, the full variable domain reads DAMVIQNPRYQVTQFGKPVTLSCSQTLNHNVMYWYQQKSSQAPKLLFHYYDKDFNNEADTPDNFQSRRPNTSFCFLDIRSPGLGDTAMYLCATSRDGGGTYEQYFGPGTRLTVT.

J is TRBJ1-3 and V is TRBV7-2; D is ambiguous. The CDR3 is 13 residues long. V was cut by 8 bases and J by 0 bases, with 8 bases left in between. Per the germline V gene, CDR1 is SGHTA and CDR2 is FQGNSA. For the CDR3, the DNA is TGTGCCAGCGGAGGAGACTCTGGAAACACCATATATTTT. It encodes CASGGDSGNTIYF.

V and J are TRBV7-9 and TRBJ1-1; D is unclear. CDR1 is SEHNR and CDR2 is FQNEAQ in the germline V gene (reference sequence). The V end lost 5 bases, the J end lost 1 base, and 8 bases lay between the germline ends. The CDR3 covers 13 residues. In DNA, the CDR3 is TGTGCCAGCAGCCTTCAGGAGAACACTGAAGCTTTCTTT. Residues: CASSLQENTEAFF.

This chain connects TRBV7-9 to TRBJ2-7, with D unclear. This CDR3 contains 15 residues. Per the germline V gene, CDR1 is SEHNR and CDR2 is FQNEAQ (reference sequence). Trimming shortened V by 2 bases and J by 7 bases, and 18 bases separated the two germline ends. The CDR3 here is CASSLSTAYPNEQYF. The CDR3 nucleotides are TGTGCCAGCAGCTTATCGACTGCCTACCCTAATGAGCAGTACTTC.

The chain carries TRBV5-1 and TRBJ1-4, with D possibly matching TRBD1 (5 bases). Germline V gives CDR1 SGHRS, CDR2 YFSETQ. Trimming took 3 bases from V and 7 from J, leaving 10 bases between them. The CDR3 extends over 13 amino acids. CDR3 loop: CASSSGGSEKLFF. The CDR3 DNA reads TGCGCCAGCAGCTCGGGGGGAAGTGAAAAACTGTTTTTT.